This T cell receptor (beta chain) is drawn from a study of T cell repertoires in cytomegalovirus infection. On the study more broadly: Indications came from public TCR beta signatures; they pointed to CMV infection and to a matching HLA type.

Study-level points and caveats: Ex vivo, HLA-C-restricted CMV-specific TCR beta clonotypes prevailed over the rest of the response.

TCRdb processed the reads anew with MiXCR; each CDR3 protein has one entry. This sample carries around 350,000 distinct CDR3 sequences, 18% of them seen once, and the ten largest clones take 7.5% to 9.5%. This clonotype was seen many times. Its cognate antigen is unknown. The receptor was isolated from a human donor in good health (CMV status not recorded). Some clones in this sample may be carry-over from other donors' samples. Sequencing was done on a sample of PBMCs.

The CDR3 DNA reads TGTGCCAGCAGTTCGGGACACCAGCGGAGTGGCTACACCTTC. As protein: CASSSGHQRSGYTF. J is TRBJ1-2 and V is TRBV12-3 or TRBV12-4; D perhaps matches TRBD1 (6 bases). V was clipped by 4 bases and J by 7 bases, with 16 bases between them. CDR3 length: 14 residues.